This T cell receptor beta chain was recorded in a study of blood T cell repertoires in COVID-19. For the study at large: The United States, Italy and Spain were the sources of the acute and convalescent COVID-19 samples. The analysed material was cDNA or gDNA that came from T cells, B-cell-depleted T cells, or PBMCs.

Patients in Seattle were enrolled during active infection, then followed longitudinally. This clone was seen a single time. CDR3 length equals 12 residues. The junction had 5 bases not matched to a gene; V was cut back by 2 bases and J by 11 bases. Germline loops: CDR1 SEHNR, CDR2 FQNEAQ (reference sequence). In the authors' methods: Reference gene primer amplification in the assay estimated nucleated cell counts. TCRdb's table, derived via immunoSEQ multiplex PCR, lists solely in-frame clones and lacks some. D and trimming come from the DNA, and the V and J calls and clone size come from that table. The sample includes roughly 190,000 clones, around 80% of them seen just once.

The material sequenced was peripheral blood. The sequence was collected from a woman aged 60 to 75 with COVID-19, enrolled during active disease. V is TRBV7-9 and J is TRBJ1-1; 7 bases map to TRBD1. The CDR3 region is CASSLSQGVAFF. CDR3 DNA sequence: TGTGCCAGCAGCTTAAGTCAGGGGGTGGCTTTCTTT.